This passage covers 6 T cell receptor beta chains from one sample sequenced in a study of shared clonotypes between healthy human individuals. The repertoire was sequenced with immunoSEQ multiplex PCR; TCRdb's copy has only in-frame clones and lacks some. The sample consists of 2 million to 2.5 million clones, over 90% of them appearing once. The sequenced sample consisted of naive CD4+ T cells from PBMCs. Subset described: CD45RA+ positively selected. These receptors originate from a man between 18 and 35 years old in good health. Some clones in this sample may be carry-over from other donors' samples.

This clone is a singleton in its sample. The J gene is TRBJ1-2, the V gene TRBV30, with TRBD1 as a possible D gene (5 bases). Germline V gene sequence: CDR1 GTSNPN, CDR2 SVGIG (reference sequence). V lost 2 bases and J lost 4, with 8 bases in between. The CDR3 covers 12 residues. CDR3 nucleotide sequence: TGTGCCTGGAGTAAAGGGGCCTATGGCTACACCTTC. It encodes CAWSKGAYGYTF.

The chain's CDR3 is CASSIDKGDTGNTIYF. In DNA, the CDR3 is TGTGCCAGTAGTATAGATAAGGGAGACACTGGAAACACCATATATTTT. The V call is TRBV19, the J call TRBJ1-3; D is ambiguous. This CDR3 comprises 16 residues. The germline V and J ends were trimmed by 0 bases and 2 bases, with 11 bases remaining between them. CDR1 and CDR2 (germline): LNHDA, SQIVND (reference sequence).

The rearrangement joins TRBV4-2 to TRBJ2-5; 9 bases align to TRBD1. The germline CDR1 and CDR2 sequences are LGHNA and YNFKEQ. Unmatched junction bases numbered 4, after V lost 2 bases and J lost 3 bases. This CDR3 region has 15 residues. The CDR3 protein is CASSQPTGGKETQYF. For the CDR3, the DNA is TGTGCCAGCAGCCAACCGACAGGGGGAAAAGAGACCCAGTACTTC.

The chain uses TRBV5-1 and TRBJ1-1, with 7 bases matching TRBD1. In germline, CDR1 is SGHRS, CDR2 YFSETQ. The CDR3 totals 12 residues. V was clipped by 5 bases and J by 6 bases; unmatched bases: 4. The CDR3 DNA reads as TGCGCCAGCAGTTCCCAGGGGGCTGAAGCTTTCTTT. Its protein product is CASSSQGAEAFF.

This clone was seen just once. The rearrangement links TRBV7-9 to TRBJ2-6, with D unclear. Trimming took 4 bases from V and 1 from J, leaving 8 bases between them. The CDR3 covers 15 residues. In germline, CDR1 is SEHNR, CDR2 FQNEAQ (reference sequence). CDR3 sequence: CASSSEESGANVLTF. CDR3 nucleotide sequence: TGTGCCAGCAGCTCCGAAGAGTCTGGGGCCAACGTCCTGACTTTC.

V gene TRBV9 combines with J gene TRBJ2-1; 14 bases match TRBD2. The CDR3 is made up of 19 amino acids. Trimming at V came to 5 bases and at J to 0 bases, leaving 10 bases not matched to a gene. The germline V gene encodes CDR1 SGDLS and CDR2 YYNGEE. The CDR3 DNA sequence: TGTGCCAGCAGGACCGGGACTAGCGGGAGTCAGAGCTCCTACAATGAGCAGTTCTTC. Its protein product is CASRTGTSGSQSSYNEQFF.